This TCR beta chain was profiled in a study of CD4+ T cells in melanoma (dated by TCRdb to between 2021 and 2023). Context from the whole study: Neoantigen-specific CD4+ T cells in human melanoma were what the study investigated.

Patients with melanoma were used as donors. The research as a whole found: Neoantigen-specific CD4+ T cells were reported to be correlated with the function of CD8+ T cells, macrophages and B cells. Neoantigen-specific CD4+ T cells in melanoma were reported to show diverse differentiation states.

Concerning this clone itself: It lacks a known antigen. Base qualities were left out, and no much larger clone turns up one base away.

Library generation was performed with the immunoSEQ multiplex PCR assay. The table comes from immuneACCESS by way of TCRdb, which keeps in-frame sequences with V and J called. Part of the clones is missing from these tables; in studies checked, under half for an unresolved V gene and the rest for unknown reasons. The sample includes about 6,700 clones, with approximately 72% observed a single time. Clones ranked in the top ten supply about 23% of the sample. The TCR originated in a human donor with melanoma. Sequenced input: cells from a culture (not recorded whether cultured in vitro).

The CDR3 region reads CSVVKELSGETQYF. The DNA is TGCAGCGTTGTTAAAGAACTCTCAGGGGAGACCCAGTACTTC. The chain links TRBV29-1 with TRBJ2-5; the D region possibly corresponds to TRBD1 (5 bases align). As encoded in the germline V gene, CDR1 is SQVTM while CDR2 is ANQGSEA. Counted from cysteine to phenylalanine, this CDR3 has 14 amino acids. Only the CDR3 region is kept as DNA, spanning 42 bases read in frame from base 1. Trimming costs V 4 bases and J 5 bases, and their ends lie 17 bases apart.